Included here is one T cell receptor beta chain sequence, with context. Its matching antigen is unknown. The data derive from a study of cytomegalovirus exposure and HLA in healthy donors. The CDR3 covers 14 residues. Germline CDR1 reads KGHSH; CDR2 reads LQKENI. Trimming pared 3 bases from V and 0 bases from J, leaving 9 bases between. Study-wide results and limits: TCR beta V- and J-gene trimming was later associated with a missense DCLRE1C variant. Common viral pathogens were later found to be apparently linked to several of the most significant clusters. As was reported, the classifier diagnosed cytomegalovirus status with high specificity and sensitivity. What was likely a sequencing artifact was a cluster of highly shared sequence variants.

This PCR relied on a set of 60 Vbeta primers and 13 Jbeta primers. Profiling relied on immunoSEQ multiplex PCR, and the TCRdb table lists in-frame clones only, not all of them. The sample has around 200,000 clones, around four fifths seen once. The chain carries TRBV18 and TRBJ2-7, with D possibly matching TRBD1 (6 bases). The specimen was PBMCs. The receptor comes from a woman between 45 and 60 years old in good health and CMV-seropositive. The CDR3 is CASSPGDISYEQYF. In DNA, the CDR3 is TGTGCCAGCTCACCCGGGGACATCTCCTACGAGCAGTACTTC.